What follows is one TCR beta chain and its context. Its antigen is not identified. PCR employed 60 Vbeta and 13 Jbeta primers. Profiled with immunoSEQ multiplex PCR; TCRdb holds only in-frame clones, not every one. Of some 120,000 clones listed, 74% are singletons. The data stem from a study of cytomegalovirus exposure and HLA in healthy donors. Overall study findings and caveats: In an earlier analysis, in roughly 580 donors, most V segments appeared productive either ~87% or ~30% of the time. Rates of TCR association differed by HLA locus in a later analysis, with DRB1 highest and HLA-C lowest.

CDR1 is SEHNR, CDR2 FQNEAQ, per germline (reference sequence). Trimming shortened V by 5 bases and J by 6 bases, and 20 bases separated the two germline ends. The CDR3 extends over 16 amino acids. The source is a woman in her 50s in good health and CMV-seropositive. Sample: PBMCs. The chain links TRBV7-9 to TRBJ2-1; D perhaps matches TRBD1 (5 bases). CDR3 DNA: TGTGCCAGCAGCCCAATGGGCAGGGTAGATTTCAATGAGCAGTTCTTC. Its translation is CASSPMGRVDFNEQFF.